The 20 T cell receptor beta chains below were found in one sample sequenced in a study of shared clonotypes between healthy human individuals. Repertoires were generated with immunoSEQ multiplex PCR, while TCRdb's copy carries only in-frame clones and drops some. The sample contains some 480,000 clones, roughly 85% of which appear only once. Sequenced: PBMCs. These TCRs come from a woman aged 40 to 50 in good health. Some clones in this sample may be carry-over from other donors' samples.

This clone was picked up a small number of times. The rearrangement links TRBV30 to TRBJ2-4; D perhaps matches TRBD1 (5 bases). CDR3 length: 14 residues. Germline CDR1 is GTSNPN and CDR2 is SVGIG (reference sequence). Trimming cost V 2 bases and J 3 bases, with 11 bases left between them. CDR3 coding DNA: TGTGCCTGGAGTCCCAGGGATGGCAAAAACATTCAGTACTTC. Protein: CAWSPRDGKNIQYF. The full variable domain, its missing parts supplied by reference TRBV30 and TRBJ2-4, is SQTIHQWPATLVQPVGSPLSLECTVEGTSNPNLYWYRQAAGRGLQLLFYSVGIGQISSEVPQNLSASRPQDRQFILSSKKLLLSDSGFYLCAWSPRDGKNIQYFGAGTRLSVL.

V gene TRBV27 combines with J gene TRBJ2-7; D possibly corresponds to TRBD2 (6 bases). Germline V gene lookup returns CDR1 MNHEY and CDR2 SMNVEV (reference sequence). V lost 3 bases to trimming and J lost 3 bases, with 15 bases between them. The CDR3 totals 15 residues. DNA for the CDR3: TGTGCCAGCAGTTTCCGCGGGACTGCAAACTACGAGCAGTACTTC. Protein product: CASSFRGTANYEQYF.

The CDR3 sequence: CASSPPRGRGKDTEAFF. CDR3 DNA sequence: TGTGCCAGCTCACCACCCCGAGGCAGGGGGAAGGACACTGAAGCTTTCTTT. V gene TRBV18 combines with J gene TRBJ1-1; 7 nucleotides line up with TRBD1. Losses at the gene ends were 0 bases for V and 3 bases for J; bases not matched to a gene: 10. Germline CDR1 reads KGHSH; CDR2 reads LQKENI. This CDR3 comprises 17 residues.

For the CDR3, the DNA is TGTGCCAGCAGAAACAGGGGCGAGAACACCGGGGAGCTGTTTTTT. It specifies CASRNRGENTGELFF. The J gene is TRBJ2-2, the V gene TRBV2; 7 bases agree with TRBD1. The ends lost 6 bases at V and 1 base at J; junction bases unmatched: 5. CDR1 and CDR2 (germline): SNHLY, FYNNEI. This CDR3 has 15 residues.

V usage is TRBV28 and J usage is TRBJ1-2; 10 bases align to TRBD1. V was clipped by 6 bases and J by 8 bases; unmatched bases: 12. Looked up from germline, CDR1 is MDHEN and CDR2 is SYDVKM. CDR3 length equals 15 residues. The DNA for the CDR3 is TGTGCCAGCAGAGAGCCGGGACAGGGGATGAGGGGCTACACCTTC. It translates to CASREPGQGMRGYTF.

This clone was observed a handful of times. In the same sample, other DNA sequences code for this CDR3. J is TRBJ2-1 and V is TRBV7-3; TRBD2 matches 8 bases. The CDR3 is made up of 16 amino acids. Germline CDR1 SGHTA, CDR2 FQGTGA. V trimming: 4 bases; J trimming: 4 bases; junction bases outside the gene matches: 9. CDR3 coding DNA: TGTGCCAGCAGCTCCGGGGGGACTAGTAGTTACAATGAGCAGTTCTTC. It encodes CASSSGGTSSYNEQFF. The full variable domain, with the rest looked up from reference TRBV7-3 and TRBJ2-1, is GAGVSQTPSNKVTEKGKYVELRCDPISGHTALYWYRQSLGQGPEFLIYFQGTGAADDSGLPNDRFFAVRPEGSVSTLKIQRTERGDSAVYLCASSSGGTSSYNEQFFGPGTRLTVL.

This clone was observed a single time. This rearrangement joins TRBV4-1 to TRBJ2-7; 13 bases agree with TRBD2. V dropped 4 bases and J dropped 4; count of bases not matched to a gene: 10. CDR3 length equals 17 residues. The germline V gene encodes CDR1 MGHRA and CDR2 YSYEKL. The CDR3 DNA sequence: TGCGCCAGCAGCCTCGGACTAGCGGGAGTCGGACTATACGAGCAGTACTTC. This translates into CASSLGLAGVGLYEQYF.

CDR3 bases: TGCGCCAGCAGCCATAGGACCCGCAATGAGCAGTTCTTC. It yields the protein CASSHRTRNEQFF. The chain employs TRBV4-1 and TRBJ2-1; no clear D. This CDR3 spans 13 amino acids. Trimming pared 3 bases from V and 6 bases from J, leaving 9 bases between. Germline CDR1 and CDR2: MGHRA and YSYEKL.

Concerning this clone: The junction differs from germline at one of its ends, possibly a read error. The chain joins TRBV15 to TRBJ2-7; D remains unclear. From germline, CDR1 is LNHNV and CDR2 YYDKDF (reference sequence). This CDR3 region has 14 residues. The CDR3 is CTTSRDLQSYEQYF. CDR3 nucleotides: TGTACCACCAGCAGAGATCTACAGTCCTACGAGCAGTACTTC.

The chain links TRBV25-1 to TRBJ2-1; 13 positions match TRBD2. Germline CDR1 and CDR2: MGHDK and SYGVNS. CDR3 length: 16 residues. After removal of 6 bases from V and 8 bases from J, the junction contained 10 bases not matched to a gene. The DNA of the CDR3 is TGTGCCAGCAGGGCGGGACTAGCGGGGAATGGGGATGAGCAGTTCTTC. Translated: CASRAGLAGNGDEQFF.

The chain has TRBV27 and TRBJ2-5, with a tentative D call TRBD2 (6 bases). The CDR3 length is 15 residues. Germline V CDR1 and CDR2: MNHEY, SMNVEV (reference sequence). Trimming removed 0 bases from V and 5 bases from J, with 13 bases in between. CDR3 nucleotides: TGTGCCAGCAGTTTATCCCGACTAGTCGGGGAGACCCAGTACTTC. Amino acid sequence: CASSLSRLVGETQYF.

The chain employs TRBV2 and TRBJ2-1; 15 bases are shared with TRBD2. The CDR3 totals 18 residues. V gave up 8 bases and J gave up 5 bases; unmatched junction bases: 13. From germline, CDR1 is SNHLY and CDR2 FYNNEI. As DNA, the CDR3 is TGTGCCAGCGGGGGGGGATTGGGACTAGCGGGAGGAAACAATGAGCAGTTCTTC. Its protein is CASGGGLGLAGGNNEQFF.

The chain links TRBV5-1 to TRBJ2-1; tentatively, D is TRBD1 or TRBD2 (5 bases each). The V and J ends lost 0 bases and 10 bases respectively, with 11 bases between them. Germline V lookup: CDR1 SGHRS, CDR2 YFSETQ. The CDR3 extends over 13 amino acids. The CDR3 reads CASSLGNRGEQFF. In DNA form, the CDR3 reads TGCGCCAGCAGCTTGGGAAATCGGGGCGAGCAGTTCTTC.

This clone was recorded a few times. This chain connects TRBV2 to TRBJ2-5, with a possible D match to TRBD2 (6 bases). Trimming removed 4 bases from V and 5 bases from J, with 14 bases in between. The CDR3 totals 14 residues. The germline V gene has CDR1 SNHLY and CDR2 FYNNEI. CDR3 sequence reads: CASSAGEVWETQYF. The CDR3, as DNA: TGTGCCAGCAGTGCGGGGGAAGTTTGGGAGACCCAGTACTTC.

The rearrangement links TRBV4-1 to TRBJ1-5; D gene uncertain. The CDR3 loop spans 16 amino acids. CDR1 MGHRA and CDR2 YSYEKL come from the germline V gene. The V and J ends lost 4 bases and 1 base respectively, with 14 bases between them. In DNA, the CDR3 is TGCGCCAGCAGCCCTCAGTCCGCCGGCAGCAATCAGCCCCAGCATTTT. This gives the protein CASSPQSAGSNQPQHF.

The CDR3 DNA is TGTGCCAGCAGACGACAGGGGGCGGGTGAAAAACTGTTTTTT. Translating gives CASRRQGAGEKLFF. This rearrangement joins TRBV6-5 to TRBJ1-4, with TRBD1 matching 10 bases. The CDR3 length is 14 residues. Germline CDR1 and CDR2: MNHEY and SVGAGI. The trim removed 6 bases at V and 7 bases at J, leaving 5 bases unmatched.

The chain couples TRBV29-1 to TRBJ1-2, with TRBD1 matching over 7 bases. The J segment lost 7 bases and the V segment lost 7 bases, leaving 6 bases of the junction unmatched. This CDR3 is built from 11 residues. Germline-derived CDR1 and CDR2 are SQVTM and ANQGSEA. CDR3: CSAGGRSGYTF. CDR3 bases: TGCAGCGCAGGGGGGAGGAGTGGCTACACCTTC.

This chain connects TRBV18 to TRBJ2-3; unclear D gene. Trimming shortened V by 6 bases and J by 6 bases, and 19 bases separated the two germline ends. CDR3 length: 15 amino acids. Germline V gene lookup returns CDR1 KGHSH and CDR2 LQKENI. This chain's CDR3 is CASSQFRAKTDTQYF. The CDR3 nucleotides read TGTGCCAGCTCTCAATTCCGGGCCAAGACGGATACGCAGTATTTT.

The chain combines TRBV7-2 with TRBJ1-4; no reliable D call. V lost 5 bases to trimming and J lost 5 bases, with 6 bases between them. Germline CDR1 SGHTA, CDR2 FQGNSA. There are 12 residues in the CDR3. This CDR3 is CASSRRNEKLFF. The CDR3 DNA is TGTGCCAGCAGCCGTCGAAATGAAAAACTGTTTTTT.

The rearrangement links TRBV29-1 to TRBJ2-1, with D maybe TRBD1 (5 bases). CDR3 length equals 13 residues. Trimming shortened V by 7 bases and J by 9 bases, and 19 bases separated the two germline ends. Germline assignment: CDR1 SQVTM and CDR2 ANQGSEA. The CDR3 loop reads CSAKPRVGGEQFF. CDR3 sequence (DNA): TGCAGCGCCAAACCCAGGGTTGGTGGTGAGCAGTTCTTC.